This T cell receptor beta chain was recovered during a study of blood T cell repertoires in COVID-19. Overall study context: Samples taken during acute and convalescent COVID-19 were collected in the United States, Italy and Spain.

Measured with immunoSEQ multiplex PCR; TCRdb has only the in-frame clones, and not every one. Of about 190,000 clones detected, about 88% appear once; the ten largest clones hold 5.5% to 7%. This clone appeared a single time. This receptor was obtained from a woman in her thirties or forties who had recovered from COVID-19. Source material: peripheral blood.

The CDR3 sequence is CSVAPTGYNQPQHF. CDR3 DNA sequence: TGCAGCGTTGCACCGACCGGGTACAATCAGCCCCAGCATTTT. The chain joins TRBV29-1 to TRBJ1-5; D is unresolved. CDR1 is SQVTM and CDR2 is ANQGSEA in the germline V gene. V dropped 4 bases and J dropped 3 bases, with 13 bases sitting between them. This CDR3 is 14 amino acids long.